Listed below are T cell receptor beta chains from one sample, sequenced in a study of cytomegalovirus exposure and HLA in healthy donors. TCRdb's copy holds only in-frame clones and misses some; the assay was immunoSEQ multiplex PCR. Of about 270,000 clones listed, 80% to 90% are singletons. The source material was PBMCs. Receptor source: a young woman in good health and CMV-seronegative. Both conserved end residues are part of each CDR3.

cdr3_aa: CASSLRRQGYTGELFF; v_call: TRBV5-6
cdr3_aa: CASSSGTLSTDTQYF; v_call: TRBV7-9
cdr3_aa: CASSASPGTDKNIQYF; v_call: TRBV7-9
cdr3_aa: CASSEGSGGEQYF; v_call: TRBV25-1
cdr3_aa: CSAPRTDTQYF; v_call: TRBV20-1
cdr3_aa: CASSVRQGAYNEQFF; v_call: TRBV6-1
cdr3_aa: CSVEDPLVEDTQYF; v_call: TRBV29-1
cdr3_aa: CASSLQGFQPQHF; v_call: TRBV11-2
cdr3_aa: CASSLEDAGWTEAFF; v_call: TRBV5-1
cdr3_aa: CASASSYEQYF; v_call: TRBV30
cdr3_aa: CASSPKGGAEAFF; v_call: TRBV19
cdr3_aa: CASSVRGGRMNTEAFF; v_call: TRBV19
cdr3_aa: CATSNRQGTFRQYF; v_call: TRBV15
cdr3_aa: CASTRDNYGYTF; v_call: TRBV28
cdr3_aa: CASSIPLGTGHTEAFF; v_call: TRBV19
cdr3_aa: CASTPVSGPPWNEQFF; v_call: TRBV2
cdr3_aa: CASSQTGPGDEQYF; v_call: TRBV7-3
cdr3_aa: CASSPNRGETQYF; v_call: TRBV18
cdr3_aa: CASGTGLSGANVLTF; v_call: TRBV2
cdr3_aa: CASSHLGSSYEQYF; v_call: TRBV6-1
cdr3_aa: CASSPGQGAGYTF; v_call: TRBV5-1
cdr3_aa: CASSYGQEYTGELFF; v_call: TRBV6-5
cdr3_aa: CSVLGQGSWETQYF; v_call: TRBV29-1
cdr3_aa: CASSLRRGTSYEQYF; v_call: TRBV7-3
cdr3_aa: CARFTRERSYEQYF; v_call: TRBV5-3
cdr3_aa: CASSDSEPYEQYF; v_call: TRBV2